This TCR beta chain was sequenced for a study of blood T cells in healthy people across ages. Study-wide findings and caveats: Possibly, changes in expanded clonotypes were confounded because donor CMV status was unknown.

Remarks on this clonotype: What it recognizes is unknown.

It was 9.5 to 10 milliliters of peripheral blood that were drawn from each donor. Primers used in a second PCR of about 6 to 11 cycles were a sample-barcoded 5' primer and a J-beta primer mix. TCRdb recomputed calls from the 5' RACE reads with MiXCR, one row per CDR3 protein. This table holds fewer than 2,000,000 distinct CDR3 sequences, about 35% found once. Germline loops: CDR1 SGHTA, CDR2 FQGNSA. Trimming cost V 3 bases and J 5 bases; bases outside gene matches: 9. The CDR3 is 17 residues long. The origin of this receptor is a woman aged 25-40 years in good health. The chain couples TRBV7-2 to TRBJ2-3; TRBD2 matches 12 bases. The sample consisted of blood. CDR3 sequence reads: CASSFRASGGAGDTQYF. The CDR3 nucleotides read TGTGCCAGCAGCTTCAGGGCTAGCGGGGGGGCCGGAGATACGCAGTATTTT.